The text below deals with one T cell receptor (beta chain). The CDR3 loop spans 16 amino acids. Germline assignment: CDR1 MDHEN and CDR2 SYDVKM. The junction had 7 bases not matched to a gene; V was cut back by 5 bases and J by 1 base. The data are from a study of control samples from healthy donors and cancer patients. Method: immunoSEQ multiplex PCR; TCRdb's copy keeps in-frame clones and lacks some. The sample records roughly 400,000 clones, about nine tenths being singletons. The chain couples TRBV28 to TRBJ1-5; 8 nucleotides line up with TRBD1. Sample: PBMCs. The sequence derives from a man aged 40-49 years with head and neck cancer. In DNA form, the CDR3 reads TGTGCCAGCAGTAGGACAGGGCTGATGAGCAATCAGCCCCAGCATTTT. It specifies CASSRTGLMSNQPQHF.